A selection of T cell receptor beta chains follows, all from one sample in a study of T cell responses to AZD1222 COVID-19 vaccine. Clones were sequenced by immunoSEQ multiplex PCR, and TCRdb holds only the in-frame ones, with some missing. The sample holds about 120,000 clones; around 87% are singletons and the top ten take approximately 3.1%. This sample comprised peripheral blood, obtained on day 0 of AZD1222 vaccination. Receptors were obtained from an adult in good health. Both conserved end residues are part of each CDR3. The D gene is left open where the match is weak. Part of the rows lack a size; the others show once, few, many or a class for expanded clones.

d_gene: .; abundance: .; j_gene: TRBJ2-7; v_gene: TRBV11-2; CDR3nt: TGTGCCAGCAGCCAAACCCGGGACGAGCAGTACTTC; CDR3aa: CASSQTRDEQYF
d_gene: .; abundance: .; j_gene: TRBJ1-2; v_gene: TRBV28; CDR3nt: TGTGCCAGCAGTTTATCCGCTGGGGGAGGCGGCTACACCTTC; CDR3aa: CASSLSAGGGGYTF
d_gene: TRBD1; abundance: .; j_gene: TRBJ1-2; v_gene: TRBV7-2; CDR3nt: TGTGCCAGCAGCCCGAGGGGACAGATCTATGGCTACACCTTC; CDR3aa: CASSPRGQIYGYTF
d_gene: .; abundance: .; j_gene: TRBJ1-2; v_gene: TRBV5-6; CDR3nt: TGTGCCAGCAGCTCGGACCGACAGGCTTATGGCTACACCTTC; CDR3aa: CASSSDRQAYGYTF
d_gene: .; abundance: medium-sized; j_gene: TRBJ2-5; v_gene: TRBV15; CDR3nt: TGTGCCACCAGCAGAGAGTGGGCAATGGAGACCCAGTACTTC; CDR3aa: CATSREWAMETQYF
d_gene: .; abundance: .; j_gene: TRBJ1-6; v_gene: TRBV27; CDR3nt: TGTGCCAGCAGTTTTCAGGCCGTGGGCTATAATTCACCCCTCCACTTT; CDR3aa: CASSFQAVGYNSPLHF
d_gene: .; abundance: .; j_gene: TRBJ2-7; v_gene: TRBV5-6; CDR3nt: TGTGCCAGCAGCTTCGGAACGGGGGTCTACGAGCAGTACTTC; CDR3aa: CASSFGTGVYEQYF
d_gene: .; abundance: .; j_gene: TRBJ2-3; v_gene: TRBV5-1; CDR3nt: TGCGCCAGCAGCAATCTGGACGGAGGCACAGATACGCAGTATTTT; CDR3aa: CASSNLDGGTDTQYF
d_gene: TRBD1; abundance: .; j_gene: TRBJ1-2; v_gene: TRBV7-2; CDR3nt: TGTGCCAGCAGCCCAGCAGTTCTGGACAGGGGTTATGGCTACACCTTC; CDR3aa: CASSPAVLDRGYGYTF
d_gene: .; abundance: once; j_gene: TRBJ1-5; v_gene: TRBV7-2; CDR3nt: TGTGCCAGCAGCTTCTACTGGGGGAGCAATCAGCCCCAGCATTTT; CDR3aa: CASSFYWGSNQPQHF
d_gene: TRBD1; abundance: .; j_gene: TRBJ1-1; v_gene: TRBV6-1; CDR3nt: TGTGCCAGCAGTGAACCCGGGACAGGGAGGGAAGCTTTCTTT; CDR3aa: CASSEPGTGREAFF
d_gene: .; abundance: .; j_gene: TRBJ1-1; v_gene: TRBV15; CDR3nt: TGTGCCACCAGCAGAGATCGCGGGGCCGCCACTGAAGCTTTCTTT; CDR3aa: CATSRDRGAATEAFF
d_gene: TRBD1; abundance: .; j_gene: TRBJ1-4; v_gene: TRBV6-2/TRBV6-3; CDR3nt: TGTGCCAGCAGTTATAGGGGGCCAAGGGAAAAACTGTTTTTT; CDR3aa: CASSYRGPREKLFF
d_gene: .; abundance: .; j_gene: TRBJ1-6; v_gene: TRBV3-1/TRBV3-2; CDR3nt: TGTGCCAGCAGCCCCACCGGGGGGGAGGTCCATTCACCCCTCCACTTT; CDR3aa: CASSPTGGEVHSPLHF
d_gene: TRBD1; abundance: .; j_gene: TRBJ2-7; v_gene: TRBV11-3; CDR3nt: TGTGCCAGCAGCTCCCGGACAGGACTGACCTACGAGCAGTACTTC; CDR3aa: CASSSRTGLTYEQYF
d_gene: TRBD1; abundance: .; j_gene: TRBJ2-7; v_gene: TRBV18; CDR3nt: TGTGCCAGCTCAGCGTCCGGGACAGGGACCCTGGGGGACGAGCAGTACTTC; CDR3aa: CASSASGTGTLGDEQYF
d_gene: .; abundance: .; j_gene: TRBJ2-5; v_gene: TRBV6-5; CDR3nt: TGTGCCAGCAGTTACCCCAGGGGAGACGGAGAGACCCAGTACTTC; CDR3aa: CASSYPRGDGETQYF
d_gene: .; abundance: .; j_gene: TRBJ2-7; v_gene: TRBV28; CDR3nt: TGTGCCAGCAGTTTACCCTTATACCCTGCCGGCGAGCAGTACTTC; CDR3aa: CASSLPLYPAGEQYF